Presented here are 14 T cell receptor beta chains from one specimen sequenced in a study of blood T cell repertoires in COVID-19. Sequencing used immunoSEQ multiplex PCR; TCRdb keeps in-frame clones, though not all of them. This sample has about 440,000 clones, with roughly 88% found just once. The sequenced sample was peripheral blood. The receptors come from a woman in her forties or fifties with COVID-19, enrolled during active disease.

This clone was counted a few times. This chain connects TRBV9 to TRBJ1-5; D is unclear. In germline, CDR1 is SGDLS, CDR2 YYNGEE. The length of the CDR3 is 14 residues. Trimming shortened V by 0 bases and J by 3 bases, and 7 bases separated the two germline ends. Here the CDR3 reads CASSVGQFNQPQHF. The CDR3 DNA sequence: TGTGCCAGCAGCGTAGGTCAATTCAATCAGCCCCAGCATTTT.

Only a few counts were recorded for this clone. V is TRBV28 and J is TRBJ1-5; D uncertain. CDR1 is MDHEN and CDR2 is SYDVKM in the germline V gene. The V end lost 7 bases, the J end lost 4 bases, and 11 bases lay between the germline ends. The CDR3 is 13 amino acids. CDR3 residues: CASKLRGNQPQHF. CDR3 DNA: TGTGCCAGCAAGTTAAGAGGGAATCAGCCCCAGCATTTT.

J is TRBJ1-2 and V is TRBV5-4, with 7 bases matching TRBD1. The CDR3 has 16 residues. Germline trimming cut 5 bases from V and 0 bases from J; bases unmatched to any gene: 10. Germline CDR1 SGHNT, CDR2 YYREEE (reference sequence). The CDR3 sequence is CASSDRTGRSNYGYTF. The CDR3 DNA is TGTGCCAGCAGTGATCGGACAGGCCGATCTAACTATGGCTACACCTTC. The full variable domain, with the rest looked up from reference TRBV5-4 and TRBJ1-2, is ETGVTQSPTHLIKTRGQQVTLRCSSQSGHNTVSWYQQALGQGPQFIFQYYREEENGRGNFPPRFSGLQFPNYSSELNVNALELDDSALYLCASSDRTGRSNYGYTFGSGTRLTVV.

This clone has just a few counts. The chain recombines TRBV7-6 with TRBJ2-2; a possible D gene is TRBD2 (6 bases). Deletions cut 1 base from V and 5 bases from J, with 11 bases between. The CDR3 is 15 amino acids. Germline V gives CDR1 SGHVS, CDR2 FNYEAQ. This CDR3 is CASSLEGGVTGELFF. CDR3 DNA: TGTGCCAGCAGCTTAGAGGGCGGGGTTACCGGGGAGCTGTTTTTT.

The chain combines TRBV4-1 with TRBJ1-5, with unresolved D. Germline V gene lookup returns CDR1 MGHRA and CDR2 YSYEKL. V lost 4 bases and J lost 0, with 13 bases in between. This CDR3 is 16 amino acids long. In nucleotides, the CDR3 is TGCGCCAGCAGCCGAATCGTATCGGGTAGCAATCAGCCCCAGCATTTT. Protein: CASSRIVSGSNQPQHF.

The rearrangement joins TRBV5-5 to TRBJ1-2, with unresolved D. With 1 base removed from V and 0 bases from J, the gap between germline ends came to 10 bases. Germline values: CDR1 SGHKS, CDR2 YYEKEE (reference sequence). This CDR3 has 15 residues. CDR3 nucleotides: TGTGCCAGCAGCTTGCGAACAGCTACTAACTATGGCTACACCTTC. Protein product: CASSLRTATNYGYTF.

This clone was found once. CDR3 in amino acids: CASMTGAGNTIYF. CDR3 coding DNA: TGTGCCTCAATGACAGGGGCTGGAAACACCATATATTTT. The chain uses TRBV6-5 and TRBJ1-3, with 8 bases that match TRBD1. The V and J ends lost 11 bases and 2 bases, in that order; junction bases with no gene match: 5. Germline CDR1 and CDR2: MNHEY and SVGAGI. CDR3 size: 13 residues.

The gene calls are TRBV23-1 and TRBJ2-1; 12 nucleotides match TRBD1. TRBV23-1 falls under the ORF class, with uncertain function. The CDR3 contains 21 residues. Unmatched junction bases numbered 25, after V lost 1 base and J lost 12 bases. The CDR3 loop is CASSQYLPGQIGTGGEQRQFF. CDR3 DNA: TGCGCCAGCAGTCAATACCTTCCGGGACAAATCGGGACAGGGGGCGAGCAGAGGCAGTTCTTC.

V gene TRBV3-1 (or the pseudogene TRBV3-2) combines with J gene TRBJ1-2; D is possibly TRBD1 (5 bases). Trimming stripped 1 base from V and 0 bases from J, with 12 bases between. Germline-derived CDR1 and CDR2 are LGHDT and YNNKEL (reference sequence). The CDR3 loop spans 16 amino acids. The CDR3 loop is CASSQAGTGANYGYTF. The CDR3 DNA is TGTGCCAGCAGCCAAGCCGGGACGGGAGCTAACTATGGCTACACCTTC.

The J gene is TRBJ1-3, the V gene TRBV6-5; D might be TRBD1 (5 bases). CDR1 and CDR2 (germline): MNHEY, SVGAGI. The length of the CDR3 is 14 residues. V lost 7 bases, J lost 9 bases, and 19 bases lay in between. This CDR3 is CASKEGATQSTIYF. The CDR3 nucleotides are TGTGCCAGCAAGGAAGGGGCTACACAGAGCACCATATATTTT.

This chain links TRBV19 with TRBJ1-2, with D possibly being TRBD1 (6 bases). The CDR3 has 13 residues. Germline V gene data show CDR1 as LNHDA and CDR2 as SQIVND (reference sequence). The V end lost 7 bases, the J end lost 4 bases, and 13 bases lay between the germline ends. The CDR3 DNA sequence: TGTGCCAGTACCCCAGGGGACATCTATGGCTACACCTTC. Translation gives CASTPGDIYGYTF.

The chain recombines TRBV9 with TRBJ1-1; D is uncertain. This CDR3 is 15 amino acids long. Looked up from germline, CDR1 is SGDLS and CDR2 is YYNGEE. V was trimmed by 0 bases and J by 0 bases, leaving 9 bases between them. The CDR3 DNA reads as TGTGCCAGCAGCGTAGAGTCCAGGCTGAACACTGAAGCTTTCTTT. This encodes CASSVESRLNTEAFF.

The chain recombines TRBV5-1 with TRBJ1-6; D not resolved. Germline-derived CDR1 and CDR2 are SGHRS and YFSETQ. V lost 0 bases to trimming and J lost 8 bases, with 12 bases between them. The CDR3 is 15 residues long. The CDR3 reads CASSLAGIGYSPLHF. The CDR3 region has the DNA TGCGCCAGCAGCTTGGCCGGGATAGGGTATTCACCCCTCCACTTT. Together with reference TRBV5-1 and TRBJ1-6, the CDR3 gives the full variable domain: KAGVTQTPRYLIKTRGQQVTLSCSPISGHRSVSWYQQTPGQGLQFLFEYFSETQRNKGNFPGRFSGRQFSNSRSEMNVSTLELGDSALYLCASSLAGIGYSPLHFGNGTRLTVT.

V is TRBV30 and J is TRBJ2-1, with D perhaps TRBD2 (5 bases). V was clipped by 3 bases and J by 6 bases, with 9 bases between them. Germline CDR1 and CDR2: GTSNPN and SVGIG (reference sequence). The CDR3 is 12 amino acids. The CDR3 loop reads CAWRRAGNEQFF. The CDR3 region has the DNA TGTGCCTGGAGAAGGGCGGGCAATGAGCAGTTCTTC.